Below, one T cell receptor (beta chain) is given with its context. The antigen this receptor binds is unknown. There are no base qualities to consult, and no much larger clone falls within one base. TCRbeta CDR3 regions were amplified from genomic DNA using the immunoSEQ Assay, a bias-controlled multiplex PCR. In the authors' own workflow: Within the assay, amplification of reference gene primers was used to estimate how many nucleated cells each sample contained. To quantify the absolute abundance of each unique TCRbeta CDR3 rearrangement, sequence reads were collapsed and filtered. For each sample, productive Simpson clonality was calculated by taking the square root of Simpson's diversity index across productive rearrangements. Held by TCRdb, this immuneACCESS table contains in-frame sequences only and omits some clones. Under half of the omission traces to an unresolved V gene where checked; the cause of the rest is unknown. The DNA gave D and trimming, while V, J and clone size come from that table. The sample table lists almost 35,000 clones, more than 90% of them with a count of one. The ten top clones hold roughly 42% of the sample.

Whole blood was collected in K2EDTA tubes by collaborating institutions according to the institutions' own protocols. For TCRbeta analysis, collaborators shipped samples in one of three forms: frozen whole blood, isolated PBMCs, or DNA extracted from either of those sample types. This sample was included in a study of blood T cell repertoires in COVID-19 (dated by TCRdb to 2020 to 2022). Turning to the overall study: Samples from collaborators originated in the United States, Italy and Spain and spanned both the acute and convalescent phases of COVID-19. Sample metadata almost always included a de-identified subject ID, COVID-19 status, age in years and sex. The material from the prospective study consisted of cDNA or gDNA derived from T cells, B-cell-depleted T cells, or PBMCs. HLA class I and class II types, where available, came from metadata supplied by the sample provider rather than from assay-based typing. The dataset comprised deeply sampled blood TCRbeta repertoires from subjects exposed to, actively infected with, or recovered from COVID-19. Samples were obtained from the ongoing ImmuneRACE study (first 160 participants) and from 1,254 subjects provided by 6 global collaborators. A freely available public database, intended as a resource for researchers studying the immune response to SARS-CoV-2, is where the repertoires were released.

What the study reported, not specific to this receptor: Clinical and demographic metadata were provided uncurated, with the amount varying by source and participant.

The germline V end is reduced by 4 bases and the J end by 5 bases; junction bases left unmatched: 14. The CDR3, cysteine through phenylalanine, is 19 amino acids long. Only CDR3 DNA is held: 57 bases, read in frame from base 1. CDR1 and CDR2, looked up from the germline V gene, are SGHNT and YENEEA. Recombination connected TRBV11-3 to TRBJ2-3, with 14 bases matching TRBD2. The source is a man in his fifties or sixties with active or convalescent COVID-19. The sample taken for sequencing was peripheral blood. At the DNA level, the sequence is TGTGCCAGCAGCTCCGGATGGAGACTAGCGGGGGGGCATGGAGATACGCAGTATTTT. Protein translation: CASSSGWRLAGGHGDTQYF.